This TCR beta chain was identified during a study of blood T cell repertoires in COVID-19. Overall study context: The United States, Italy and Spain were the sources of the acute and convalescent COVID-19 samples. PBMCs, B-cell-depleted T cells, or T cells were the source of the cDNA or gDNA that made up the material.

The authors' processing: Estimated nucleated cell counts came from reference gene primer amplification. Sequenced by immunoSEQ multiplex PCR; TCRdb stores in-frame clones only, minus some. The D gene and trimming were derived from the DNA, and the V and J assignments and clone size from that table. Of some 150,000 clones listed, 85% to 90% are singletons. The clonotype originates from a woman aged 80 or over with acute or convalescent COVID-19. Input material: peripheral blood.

The CDR3 DNA follows: TGCGCCAGCATGAGCGGAGGGAACACCGGGGAGCTGTTTTTT. This gives the protein CASMSGGNTGELFF. The chain is built from TRBV5-1 and TRBJ2-2; D perhaps matches TRBD2 (5 bases). CDR3 length equals 14 residues. Per the germline V gene, CDR1 is SGHRS and CDR2 is YFSETQ. V lost 6 bases and J 1 base, leaving 10 bases between the germline ends.